This TCR beta chain was observed in a study of metastatic and nonmetastatic thyroid tumors. About the study: Repertoires were compared across blood and tumor or nodule tissue from malignant and benign thyroid patients.

TCRdb re-clonotyped the PCR reads via MiXCR. This table holds tens of thousands of clones, 20% found once. V lost 8 bases, J lost 0 bases, and 14 bases lay in between. The germline V gene encodes CDR1 GTSNPN and CDR2 SVGIG (reference sequence). The CDR3 extends over 13 amino acids. Study outcomes and limitations: Patients with malignant thyroid tumors reportedly had significantly higher TCR beta diversity than those with benign nodules, in blood and tumor.

This clone was picked up many times. Its specificity is not known. All patients were untreated before thyroid surgery. This sequence originates from a female donor with papillary thyroid cancer or a benign thyroid nodule (not recorded which). Some clones in this sample may be carry-over from other donors' samples. The rearrangement joins TRBV30 to TRBJ2-7; D gene uncertain. The sequenced sample was blood. The CDR3 DNA is TGTGCCCAGGACCAGGTTCTCTCCTACGAGCAGTACTTC. It yields the protein CAQDQVLSYEQYF.